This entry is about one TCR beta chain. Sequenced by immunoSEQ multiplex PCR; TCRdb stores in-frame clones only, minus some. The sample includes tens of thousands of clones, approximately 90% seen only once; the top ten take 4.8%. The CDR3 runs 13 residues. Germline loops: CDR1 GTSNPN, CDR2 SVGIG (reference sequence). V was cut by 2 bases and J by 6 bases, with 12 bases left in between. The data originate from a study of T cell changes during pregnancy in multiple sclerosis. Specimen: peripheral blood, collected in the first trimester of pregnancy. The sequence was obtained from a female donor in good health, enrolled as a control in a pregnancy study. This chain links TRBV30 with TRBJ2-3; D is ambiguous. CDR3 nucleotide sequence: TGTGCCTGGAGTCCCAATCGAGCGGATACGCAGTATTTT. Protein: CAWSPNRADTQYF. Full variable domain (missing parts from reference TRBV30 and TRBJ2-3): SQTIHQWPATLVQPVGSPLSLECTVEGTSNPNLYWYRQAAGRGLQLLFYSVGIGQISSEVPQNLSASRPQDRQFILSSKKLLLSDSGFYLCAWSPNRADTQYFGPGTRLTVL.